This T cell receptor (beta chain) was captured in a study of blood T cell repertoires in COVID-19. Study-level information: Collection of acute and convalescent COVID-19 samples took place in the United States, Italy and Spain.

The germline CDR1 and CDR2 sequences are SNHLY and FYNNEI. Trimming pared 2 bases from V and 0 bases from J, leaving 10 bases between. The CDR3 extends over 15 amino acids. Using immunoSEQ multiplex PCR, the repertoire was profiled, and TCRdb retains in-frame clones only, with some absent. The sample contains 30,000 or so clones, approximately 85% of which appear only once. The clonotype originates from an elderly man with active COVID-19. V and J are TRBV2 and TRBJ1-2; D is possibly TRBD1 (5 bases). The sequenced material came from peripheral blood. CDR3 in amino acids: CASSERQITNYGYTF. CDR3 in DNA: TGTGCCAGCAGTGAACGACAGATTACTAACTATGGCTACACCTTC.